These 30 T cell receptor beta chains were sequenced from one sample in a study of spatial heterogeneity in lung cancer. TCRdb itself ran the 5' RACE reads through MiXCR, one entry per CDR3 protein. Here the sample spans about 120,000 distinct CDR3 sequences, approximately 12% being singletons. The time point was: blood at routine non-recurrence follow-up after resection. Sequencing was performed on whole RNA extracted from tumor and nontumor lung tissue, or from frozen PBMC, and the material was left unsorted. Sequences were derived from PBMCs, sampled at follow-up. These receptors originate from a male donor with early-stage non-small cell lung cancer.

This clonotype was picked up many times. V usage is TRBV24-1 and J usage is TRBJ2-1; no firm D call. Germline-derived CDR1 and CDR2 are KGHDR and SFDVKD. Trimming stripped 3 bases from V and 9 bases from J, with 14 bases between. The CDR3 contains 14 residues. CDR3 DNA sequence: TGTGCCACCAGTGATGAACTCCGACCGGGTGAGCAGTTCTTC. It is translated as CATSDELRPGEQFF.

The chain uses TRBV3-1 and TRBJ2-7; a weak D match, TRBD1 (6 bases). Germline assignment: CDR1 LGHDT and CDR2 YNNKEL (reference sequence). The length of the CDR3 is 17 residues. V lost 2 bases to trimming and J lost 2 bases, with 19 bases between them. This chain's CDR3 is CASSQKGSRGKTYEQYF. CDR3 DNA: TGTGCCAGCAGCCAAAAGGGGTCCAGGGGTAAGACCTACGAGCAGTACTTC.

There are many counts of this clonotype. The chain carries TRBV6-5 and TRBJ1-4, with D possibly TRBD1 on 6 matching bases. The germline gives CDR1 MNHEY, CDR2 SVGAGI. V lost 0 bases and J 7 bases, leaving 18 bases between the germline ends. The CDR3 runs 17 residues. CDR3 residues: CASSYSNDGGGREKLFF. The CDR3 DNA follows: TGTGCCAGCAGTTACTCGAATGATGGGGGGGGGCGTGAAAAACTGTTTTTT.

The genes are TRBV20-1 and TRBJ2-7; tentative D call: TRBD1 (6 bases). The CDR3 is 11 residues long. The germline CDR1 and CDR2 sequences are DFQATT and SNEGSKA (reference sequence). With 2 bases removed from V and 5 bases from J, the gap between germline ends came to 7 bases. The CDR3 loop is CSARQGHEQYF. CDR3 bases: TGCAGTGCTAGACAGGGGCACGAGCAGTACTTC.

Notes on this clonotype: One junction end does not reproduce the germline sequence, and a read error may be involved. The rearrangement uses TRBV5-1 and TRBJ1-5; 8 bases are a match to TRBD1. The CDR3 is 15 amino acids. The germline gives CDR1 SGHRS, CDR2 YFSETQ. As DNA, the CDR3 is TGCGCCAGCAGCTTTTCCTCAGGGGGCAACCAGCCCCAGCATTTT. The encoded protein is CASSFSSGGNQPQHF.

The chain couples TRBV20-1 to TRBJ2-4; D unclear. V was trimmed by 2 bases and J by 8 bases, leaving 10 bases between them. The CDR3 length is 12 residues. CDR1 is DFQATT and CDR2 is SNEGSKA in the germline V gene (reference sequence). CDR3 sequence (DNA): TGCAGTGCTAGACCCGCAACGGACATTCAGTACTTC. It specifies CSARPATDIQYF.

This clonotype was counted only a few times. The genes are TRBV6-6 and TRBJ2-1; 9 nucleotides line up with TRBD2. V shed 5 bases, J shed 16 bases, and the junction held 6 bases outside the gene matches. The CDR3 has 11 residues. CDR1 MNHNY and CDR2 SVGAGI come from the germline V gene (reference sequence). The DNA of the CDR3 is TGTGCCAGCAGTCCCGGGACTAGCCACTTCTTC. This encodes CASSPGTSHFF.

This clonotype was found a few times. The rearrangement links TRBV24-1 to TRBJ2-1, with 10 bases lining up with TRBD1. V lost 4 bases, J lost 7 bases, and 6 bases stayed unmatched. CDR1 and CDR2 (germline): KGHDR, SFDVKD. CDR3 length: 15 residues. The CDR3 spells CATSDPGQGMNEQFF. CDR3 nucleotides: TGTGCCACCAGTGACCCGGGACAGGGGATGAATGAGCAGTTCTTC.

J is TRBJ1-2 and V is TRBV12-3 or TRBV12-4, with 7 bases matching TRBD1. The CDR3 consists of 15 residues. J gave up 8 bases and V 5 bases, and 14 bases lay outside the gene matches. Here the CDR3 reads CASSLTQGGQQGYTF. The DNA of the CDR3 is TGTGCCAGCAGTCTGACCCAGGGGGGTCAGCAAGGCTACACCTTC.

This clonotype was detected many times. The chain employs TRBV10-3 and TRBJ2-3; TRBD2 is a possible D gene (6 bases). V was clipped by 5 bases and J by 6 bases, with 21 bases between them. Germline CDR1 and CDR2: ENHRY and SYGVKD. The CDR3 runs to 16 residues. CDR3 nucleotide sequence: TGTGCCATCAGTCACCTTGGCGGGGCCCCGGGGGATACGCAGTATTTT. As protein: CAISHLGGAPGDTQYF.

In its sample, this clonotype was seen a few times. V is TRBV7-2 and J is TRBJ1-5, with D possibly matching TRBD1 (6 bases). The V gene lost 0 bases and the J gene lost 5 bases, with 8 bases spanning the gap. The germline V gene encodes CDR1 SGHTA and CDR2 FQGNSA. CDR3 size: 14 residues. The DNA of the CDR3 is TGTGCCAGCAGCTTAGCGGGGGCCTATCAGCCCCAGCATTTT. Encoded protein: CASSLAGAYQPQHF.

This clonotype was observed at least ten times. This sequence joins TRBV24-1 and TRBJ2-6; maybe TRBD1 (5 bases). Per germline, CDR1 KGHDR and CDR2 SFDVKD. The CDR3 contains 17 residues. V was shortened by 5 bases and J by 2 bases, with 15 bases between the two germline ends. In DNA form, the CDR3 reads TGTGCCACCAGTGCAACAGCAGGGAAGACTGGGGCCAACGTCCTGACTTTC. Translation gives CATSATAGKTGANVLTF.

This clonotype was counted between two and nine times. The chain has TRBV24-1 and TRBJ2-1; 11 positions agree with TRBD2. The trim removed 5 bases at V and 5 bases at J, leaving 7 bases unmatched. The CDR3 loop spans 16 amino acids. Germline CDR1 and CDR2: KGHDR and SFDVKD. CDR3 sequence: CATSVMTSGADNEQFF. DNA for the CDR3: TGTGCCACCAGTGTCATGACTAGCGGGGCGGACAATGAGCAGTTCTTC.

This clonotype was counted only a few times. This chain connects TRBV5-6 to TRBJ2-3; possibly TRBD2 for D (6 bases). Trimming pared 2 bases from V and 0 bases from J, leaving 7 bases between. CDR3 length: 14 residues. Looked up from germline, CDR1 is SGHDT and CDR2 is YYEEEE. CDR3 nucleotides: TGTGCCAGCAGCTTTAGCGGAAGCACAGATACGCAGTATTTT. Translation: CASSFSGSTDTQYF.

The chain combines TRBV9 with TRBJ2-3, with D perhaps matching TRBD2 (5 bases). The ends were cut back, 0 bases at V and 6 bases at J, with 14 bases in the middle. The germline gives CDR1 SGDLS, CDR2 YYNGEE. The CDR3 contains 15 residues. CDR3 in amino acids: CASSVATVRGDTQYF. The CDR3 nucleotides read TGTGCCAGCAGCGTAGCGACGGTTCGAGGGGATACGCAGTATTTT.

The sample holds many counts of this clonotype. This chain connects TRBV2 to TRBJ2-1; TRBD1 matches 8 bases. The CDR3 loop spans 15 amino acids. The junction had 12 bases not matched to a gene; V was cut back by 6 bases and J by 8 bases. Looked up from germline, CDR1 is SNHLY and CDR2 is FYNNEI. The CDR3 DNA is TGTGCCAGCAGGCGCAGGGGGCAGGATGCCCATGAGCAGTTCTTC. It encodes CASRRRGQDAHEQFF. The whole variable domain, filled in from reference TRBV2 and TRBJ2-1, reads EPEVTQTPSHQVTQMGQEVILRCVPISNHLYFYWYRQILGQKVEFLVSFYNNEISEKSEIFDDQFSVERPDGSNFTLKIRSTKLEDSAMYFCASRRRGQDAHEQFFGPGTRLTVL.

Ten or more counts support this clonotype. The rearrangement uses TRBV11-2 and TRBJ2-4, with TRBD1 matching over 7 bases. This CDR3 is built from 16 residues. The germline V gene encodes CDR1 SGHAT and CDR2 FQNNGV. Trimming cost V 5 bases and J 9 bases; bases outside gene matches: 16. The CDR3 DNA is TGTGCCAGCAGCCCCCGGACAGGCTCGGCTGTTACCATTCAGTACTTC. Residues: CASSPRTGSAVTIQYF.

There are many counts of this clonotype. The CDR3 loop reads CASSYSRDRASYEQYF. For the CDR3, the DNA is TGTGCCAGCAGTTACTCCCGGGACAGGGCCTCCTACGAGCAGTACTTC. The genes are TRBV6-5 and TRBJ2-7; 9 bases are shared with TRBD1. This CDR3 region has 16 residues. Looked up from germline, CDR1 is MNHEY and CDR2 is SVGAGI. The ends lost 0 bases at V and 0 bases at J; junction bases unmatched: 3.

The chain employs TRBV11-2 and TRBJ2-2; no clear D gene. V was clipped by 3 bases and J by 6 bases, with 8 bases between them. Per germline, CDR1 SGHAT and CDR2 FQNNGV. The CDR3 has 13 amino acids. CDR3 loop: CASSFGFAGELFF. The CDR3 coding sequence is TGTGCCAGCAGCTTTGGTTTTGCCGGGGAGCTGTTTTTT.

This clonotype was seen only a few times. The rearrangement links TRBV12-3 or TRBV12-4 to TRBJ1-2, with TRBD1 identical over 10 bases. The CDR3 extends over 15 amino acids. Trimming at V came to 5 bases and at J to 4 bases, leaving 7 bases not matched to a gene. The CDR3 sequence: CASSVSGTGVYGYTF. CDR3 nucleotides: TGTGCCAGCAGTGTCTCCGGGACAGGGGTCTATGGCTACACCTTC.

Only a few counts were recorded for this clonotype. The chain combines TRBV5-4 with TRBJ1-1; D perhaps matches TRBD1 (5 bases). Deletions cut 4 bases from V and 4 bases from J, with 11 bases between. From germline, CDR1 is SGHNT and CDR2 YYREEE (reference sequence). CDR3 length equals 13 residues. CDR3 residues: CASSLPGSTEAFF. The CDR3 DNA follows: TGTGCCAGCAGCCTCCCAGGGAGCACTGAAGCTTTCTTT. The whole variable domain, filled in from reference TRBV5-4 and TRBJ1-1, reads ETGVTQSPTHLIKTRGQQVTLRCSSQSGHNTVSWYQQALGQGPQFIFQYYREEENGRGNFPPRFSGLQFPNYSSELNVNALELDDSALYLCASSLPGSTEAFFGQGTRLTVV.

This clonotype was seen a few times. The V gene is TRBV7-2, the J gene TRBJ1-6, with D unclear. Germline CDR1 reads SGHTA; CDR2 reads FQGNSA. Trimming pared 5 bases from V and 9 bases from J, leaving 14 bases between. CDR3 length equals 14 residues. The DNA of the CDR3 is TGTGCCAGCAGCCTACGTAGTCCCGGTTCACCCCTCCACTTT. Protein sequence: CASSLRSPGSPLHF.

J is TRBJ2-1 and V is TRBV18; the D gene is possibly TRBD1 (6 bases). Germline V gives CDR1 KGHSH, CDR2 LQKENI. The ends were cut back, 3 bases at V and 7 bases at J, with 16 bases in the middle. The CDR3 is 15 amino acids. The CDR3 DNA follows: TGTGCCAGCTCACCCGACAGGCCTCCCCGGAATGAGCAGTTCTTC. Translation: CASSPDRPPRNEQFF. The variable domain in full, with the rest retrieved from reference TRBV18 and TRBJ2-1, is NAGVMQNPRHLVRRRGQEARLRCSPMKGHSHVYWYRQLPEEGLKFMVYLQKENIIDESGMPKERFSAEFPKEGPSILRIQQVVRGDSAAYFCASSPDRPPRNEQFFGPGTRLTVL.

V and J are TRBV5-5 and TRBJ1-6; no clear D. V was shortened by 0 bases and J by 6 bases, with 13 bases between the two germline ends. CDR1 SGHKS and CDR2 YYEKEE come from the germline V gene (reference sequence). CDR3 length: 16 amino acids. The CDR3 is CASSLEEGGSNSPLHF. CDR3 coding DNA: TGTGCCAGCAGCTTGGAGGAGGGTGGGAGTAATTCACCCCTCCACTTT.

The chain carries TRBV30 and TRBJ1-1, with D uncertain. The CDR3 has 11 residues. V lost 3 bases and J 8 bases, leaving 10 bases between the germline ends. CDR1 and CDR2 (germline): GTSNPN, SVGIG (reference sequence). The CDR3 loop reads CAWRGRREAFF. The CDR3 nucleotides are TGTGCCTGGAGGGGAAGGCGGGAAGCTTTCTTT.

This clonotype was counted between two and nine times. V is TRBV7-2 and J is TRBJ2-7; possible D gene TRBD1, 5 bases. The ends were cut back, 1 base at V and 2 bases at J, with 9 bases in the middle. Germline V lookup: CDR1 SGHTA, CDR2 FQGNSA. There are 14 residues in the CDR3. This chain's CDR3 is CASSLVPGPYEQYF. As DNA, the CDR3 is TGTGCCAGCAGCTTAGTCCCAGGGCCCTACGAGCAGTACTTC.

The chain uses TRBV9 and TRBJ2-2; D is perhaps TRBD1 (6 bases). CDR3 size: 16 residues. Looked up from germline, CDR1 is SGDLS and CDR2 is YYNGEE. V dropped 1 base and J dropped 2 bases, with 12 bases sitting between them. CDR3 DNA sequence: TGTGCCAGCAGCGTACAAGGACAGAGAAACACCGGGGAGCTGTTTTTT. Its translation: CASSVQGQRNTGELFF.

A few counts support this clonotype. The chain is built from TRBV5-1 and TRBJ2-7; D possibly uses TRBD1 or TRBD2 (5 bases each). The CDR3 is 14 amino acids. Trimming stripped 0 bases from V and 2 bases from J, with 9 bases between. Germline lookup yields CDR1 SGHRS and CDR2 YFSETQ. CDR3 protein: CASSLEWGTYEQYF. The DNA for the CDR3 is TGCGCCAGCAGCTTGGAATGGGGGACCTACGAGCAGTACTTC.

There are a few counts of this clonotype. The V gene is TRBV7-8, the J gene TRBJ1-5; a weak D match, TRBD1 (6 bases). V was cut by 0 bases and J by 6 bases, with 12 bases left in between. Germline values: CDR1 SGHVS, CDR2 FQNEAQ. This CDR3 is built from 15 residues. CDR3 in amino acids: CASSLAGGAGQPQHF. The DNA for the CDR3 is TGTGCCAGCAGCTTAGCGGGGGGGGCAGGTCAGCCCCAGCATTTT. The full variable domain, with the rest looked up from reference TRBV7-8 and TRBJ1-5, is GAGVSQSPRYKVAKRGQDVALRCDPISGHVSLFWYQQALGQGPEFLTYFQNEAQLDKSGLPSDRFFAERPEGSVSTLKIQRTQQEDSAVYLCASSLAGGAGQPQHFGDGTRLSIL.

The chain recombines TRBV7-3 with TRBJ1-1; a possible D gene is TRBD1 (5 bases). CDR1 is SGHTA, CDR2 FQGTGA, per germline. V lost 6 bases to trimming and J lost 3 bases, with 8 bases between them. This CDR3 has 12 residues. CDR3 coding DNA: TGTGCCAGCAGTCAAGGGGACACTGAAGCTTTCTTT. This sequence encodes CASSQGDTEAFF.